Listed below are T cell receptor beta chains from one sample, sequenced in a study of beta chain features in type 1 diabetes. The repertoire was sequenced with immunoSEQ multiplex PCR; TCRdb's copy has only in-frame clones and lacks some. The data show some 290,000 clones, around 15% seen once. Sample: naive CD4+ T cells from blood. Receptors were obtained from a man aged 25 to 40 with type 1 diabetes. Both conserved end residues are part of each CDR3. A D gene is named only where the DNA matches it firmly. Clone size is not always given. Where it is, it says once, few, many or a class for expanded clones.

j_gene | abundance | d_gene | v_gene | CDR3aa | CDR3nt
TRBJ2-2 | once | NA | TRBV30 | CALVKSANTGELFF | TGTGCCTTGGTAAAGAGCGCGAACACCGGGGAGCTGTTTTTT
TRBJ1-4 | few | TRBD1 | TRBV7-9 | CASSLQGQPNEKLFF | TGTGCCAGCAGCCTACAGGGACAGCCAAATGAAAAACTGTTTTTT
TRBJ2-5 | NA | NA | TRBV11-2 | CASSFTVREETQYF | TGTGCCAGCAGCTTTACAGTACGCGAAGAGACCCAGTACTTC
TRBJ2-7 | NA | TRBD2 | TRBV9 | CASSVAPAGAMEEQYF | TGTGCCAGCAGCGTAGCCCCCGCGGGAGCAATGGAGGAGCAGTACTTC
TRBJ2-7 | few | TRBD2 | TRBV6-5 | CASTPGGVGEQYF | TGTGCCAGCACCCCGGGGGGGGTCGGTGAGCAGTACTTC
TRBJ2-5 | few | TRBD2 | TRBV30 | CAWSVGTSLGYQETQYF | TGTGCCTGGAGTGTAGGGACTAGCCTGGGATATCAGGAGACCCAGTACTTC
TRBJ2-7 | few | NA | TRBV28 | CASSLDRTLYEQYF | TGTGCCAGCAGTTTGGACAGAACCCTATACGAGCAGTACTTC
TRBJ2-1 | few | NA | TRBV6-1 | CASSEGGTTWNEQFF | TGTGCCAGCAGTGAAGGAGGTACAACCTGGAATGAGCAGTTCTTC
TRBJ1-4 | few | NA | TRBV29-1 | CSVVKSGDEKLFF | TGCAGCGTTGTTAAGTCGGGGGATGAAAAACTGTTTTTT
TRBJ2-2 | NA | TRBD1 | TRBV19 | CASSPQGAGELFF | TGTGCCAGTAGTCCCCAGGGGGCCGGGGAGCTGTTTTTT
TRBJ2-3 | NA | TRBD2 | TRBV7-2 | CASSLAGGPGDTQYF | TGTGCCAGCAGCTTAGCGGGAGGGCCTGGAGATACGCAGTATTTT
TRBJ1-2 | few | NA | TRBV29-1 | CSVAPGTVEGYTF | TGCAGCGTTGCCCCCGGGACTGTCGAAGGCTACACCTTC
TRBJ2-5 | NA | NA | TRBV11-2 | CASSLVLAAGTQYF | TGTGCCAGCAGCTTAGTCTTAGCGGCTGGGACCCAGTACTTC
TRBJ2-3 | NA | TRBD2 | TRBV5-1 | CASSLAGASGRDTQYF | TGCGCCAGCAGCTTGGCCGGGGCTAGCGGGAGAGATACGCAGTATTTT
TRBJ1-2 | NA | NA | TRBV9 | CASSPQTENYGYTF | TGTGCCAGCAGCCCTCAGACAGAAAACTATGGCTACACCTTC
TRBJ1-4 | few | NA | TRBV7-9 | CASSRGRTDATNEKLFF | TGTGCCAGCAGCCGAGGGCGGACCGATGCAACTAATGAAAAACTGTTTTTT
TRBJ2-5 | NA | NA | TRBV20-1 | CSGVLSETQYF | TGCAGTGGAGTACTCTCAGAGACCCAGTACTTC
TRBJ2-2 | NA | NA | TRBV10-3 | CAIKSVPGNTGELFF | TGTGCCATCAAATCCGTTCCGGGGAACACCGGGGAGCTGTTTTTT
TRBJ2-1 | NA | TRBD2 | TRBV19 | CASTGLARNEQFF | TGTGCCAGTACAGGACTAGCGCGCAATGAGCAGTTCTTC
TRBJ2-5 | NA | NA | TRBV7-3 | CASSLRDQETQYF | TGTGCCAGCAGCTTGAGGGACCAAGAGACCCAGTACTTC
TRBJ1-2 | few | NA | TRBV10-3 | CAISEFAGLDYGYTF | TGTGCCATCAGTGAGTTCGCAGGGTTGGACTATGGCTACACCTTC
TRBJ2-2 | few | NA | TRBV5-4 | CASSTGPNTGELFF | TGTGCCAGCAGTACAGGGCCCAACACCGGGGAGCTGTTTTTT
TRBJ2-4 | NA | TRBD1 | TRBV30 | CAWLGQAKNIQYF | TGTGCCTGGCTGGGACAGGCCAAAAACATTCAGTACTTC
TRBJ2-2 | NA | TRBD2 | TRBV9 | CASSARTSGKNTGELFF | TGTGCCAGCAGCGCCAGGACTAGCGGAAAGAACACCGGGGAGCTGTTTTTT
TRBJ2-7 | few | NA | TRBV7-9 | CASSLVAAEGKYF | TGTGCCAGCAGCTTAGTGGCGGCCGAAGGCAAGTACTTC
TRBJ2-7 | NA | NA | TRBV5-4 | CASSFGQATYEQYF | TGTGCCAGCAGCTTTGGCCAGGCAACCTACGAGCAGTACTTC
TRBJ1-5 | NA | NA | TRBV7-9 | CASSASGVQPQHF | TGTGCCAGCAGCGCGTCCGGGGTTCAGCCCCAGCATTTT
TRBJ2-5 | NA | TRBD2 | TRBV4-3 | CASSQDTASGRFQETQYF | TGCGCCAGCAGCCAAGATACGGCTAGCGGGAGGTTCCAAGAGACCCAGTACTTC
TRBJ2-1 | few | TRBD2 | TRBV5-1 | CASSLTSGDNEQFF | TGCGCCAGCAGCTTGACTAGCGGGGACAATGAGCAGTTCTTC
TRBJ1-1 | few | TRBD1 | TRBV18 | CASSPSFGTASEAFF | TGTGCCAGCTCACCGAGTTTTGGGACAGCCTCTGAAGCTTTCTTT
TRBJ2-5 | few | TRBD1 | TRBV29-1 | CSVGDVFSATGGPRETQYF | TGCAGCGTTGGAGACGTCTTTTCGGCCACAGGGGGCCCTCGAGAGACCCAGTACTTC
TRBJ2-1 | NA | TRBD1 | TRBV4-2 | CASSQPGQGLNEQFF | TGTGCCAGCAGCCAACCGGGACAGGGGCTCAATGAGCAGTTCTTC
TRBJ2-1 | NA | TRBD2 | TRBV9 | CASSALLAGGGEQFF | TGTGCCAGCAGCGCTTTACTAGCGGGAGGGGGTGAGCAGTTCTTC
TRBJ2-5 | few | TRBD1 | TRBV30 | CAWRATGKVWETQYF | TGTGCCTGGAGGGCGACAGGGAAGGTTTGGGAGACCCAGTACTTC
TRBJ2-7 | NA | TRBD1 | TRBV28 | CASSPNDRARGEQYF | TGTGCCAGCAGCCCTAACGACAGGGCCAGGGGCGAGCAGTACTTC
TRBJ2-7 | NA | NA | TRBV27 | CASSLDSHYEQYF | TGTGCCAGCAGTTTAGACAGCCACTACGAGCAGTACTTC
TRBJ2-5 | few | TRBD2 | TRBV30 | CAWSPWVAGERETQYF | TGTGCCTGGAGTCCCTGGGTAGCGGGAGAAAGAGAGACCCAGTACTTC
TRBJ2-4 | NA | TRBD2 | TRBV2 | CASSSGTSKNIQYF | TGTGCCAGCAGTTCCGGGACTAGTAAAAACATTCAGTACTTC
TRBJ2-7 | few | NA | TRBV6-5 | CASSYSNRDGYEQYF | TGTGCCAGCAGTTACTCGAACAGGGACGGCTACGAGCAGTACTTC
TRBJ2-5 | NA | TRBD2 | TRBV28 | CASSSPPGGVETQYF | TGTGCCAGCAGTTCCCCCCCGGGGGGAGTGGAGACCCAGTACTTC
TRBJ2-5 | NA | TRBD1 | TRBV18 | CASSPRTGVGETQYF | TGTGCCAGCTCACCACGGACAGGGGTGGGAGAGACCCAGTACTTC
TRBJ2-7 | NA | TRBD1 | TRBV27 | CASSDRGQRWYEQYF | TGTGCCAGCAGTGACAGGGGGCAACGTTGGTACGAGCAGTACTTC
TRBJ2-1 | NA | TRBD2 | TRBV30 | CAWSVQREYNEQFF | TGTGCCTGGAGTGTACAGCGGGAATACAATGAGCAGTTCTTC
TRBJ2-7 | NA | NA | TRBV27 | CASSINPVAYEQYF | TGTGCCAGCAGTATAAACCCTGTAGCCTACGAGCAGTACTTC
TRBJ2-5 | NA | NA | TRBV28 | CASTISWRGGGMVETQYF | TGTGCCAGCACTATATCTTGGCGGGGAGGAGGAATGGTAGAGACCCAGTACTTC
TRBJ1-2 | NA | NA | TRBV4-1 | CASSQDTGRDYTF | TGCGCCAGCAGCCAAGATACGGGAAGGGACTACACCTTC
TRBJ2-2 | few | NA | TRBV14 | CASSHLNTGELFF | TGTGCCAGCAGCCACCTCAACACCGGGGAGCTGTTTTTT
TRBJ2-7 | NA | NA | TRBV11-2 | CASSITTGRSSYEQYF | TGTGCCAGCAGCATTACGACTGGAAGGAGCTCCTACGAGCAGTACTTC
TRBJ2-5 | few | NA | TRBV7-2 | CASSFLQRYQETQYF | TGTGCCAGCAGCTTCCTGCAGCGATACCAAGAGACCCAGTACTTC
TRBJ2-5 | few | NA | TRBV9 | CASSVSPGHGETQYF | TGTGCCAGCAGCGTCTCGCCGGGACACGGAGAGACCCAGTACTTC
TRBJ2-4 | few | NA | TRBV4-3 | CASSQDPKLLTKNIQYF | TGCGCCAGCAGCCAAGATCCCAAGCTGTTAACCAAAAACATTCAGTACTTC
TRBJ1-2 | few | TRBD1 | TRBV28 | CASSSYGTANYGYTF | TGTGCCAGCAGTTCCTACGGGACAGCCAACTATGGCTACACCTTC
TRBJ2-7 | few | TRBD1 | TRBV7-3 | CASSMEPGTGSNEQYF | TGTGCCAGCAGCATGGAACCGGGGACAGGTTCTAACGAGCAGTACTTC